One sample yielded the 25 T cell receptor beta chains listed below, sequenced in a study of shared T cell receptors in the human thymus. TCRdb's copy holds only in-frame clones and misses some; the assay was immunoSEQ multiplex PCR. The table lists hundreds of thousands of clones, about 87% of them singletons. The same data also contributed to another study, on human thymus T cells.

The specimen was thymocytes. These receptors were obtained from a boy younger than two with a congenital heart defect.

The chain uses TRBV28 and TRBJ1-4; TRBD1 agrees at 7 bases. The CDR3 totals 13 residues. Germline V CDR1 and CDR2: MDHEN, SYDVKM. V trimming: 6 bases; J trimming: 8 bases; junction bases outside the gene matches: 6. The CDR3 loop reads CASRGDSPEKLFF. For the CDR3, the DNA is TGTGCCAGCAGAGGGGACAGTCCCGAAAAACTGTTTTTT.

The rearrangement links TRBV2 to TRBJ1-2, with 10 bases that match TRBD1. Germline V gives CDR1 SNHLY, CDR2 FYNNEI. The CDR3 runs to 19 residues. V was pared by 7 bases and J by 4 bases, with 21 bases of the junction left unmatched. CDR3 residues: CASIRGTGASLVDGYGYTF. In DNA form, the CDR3 reads TGTGCCAGCATCAGGGGGACAGGGGCCAGCCTCGTCGATGGCTATGGCTACACCTTC.

V usage is TRBV5-6 and J usage is TRBJ2-7, with a weak D call TRBD2 (5 bases). Trimming cost V 6 bases and J 6 bases, with 16 bases left between them. Germline lookup yields CDR1 SGHDT and CDR2 YYEEEE. The CDR3 length is 13 residues. The CDR3 sequence is CASTHRRRAEQYF. The CDR3 coding sequence is TGTGCCAGCACCCACCGGAGGCGGGCCGAGCAGTACTTC.

This sequence joins TRBV6-6 and TRBJ2-2; tentatively, D is TRBD2 (5 bases). V was cut by 3 bases and J by 5 bases, with 7 bases left in between. Germline loops: CDR1 MNHNY, CDR2 SVGAGI (reference sequence). The CDR3 totals 13 residues. This CDR3 reads CASSYGGTGELFF. The CDR3 bases are TGTGCCAGCAGTTATGGAGGTACCGGGGAGCTGTTTTTT.

CDR3 sequence (DNA): TGTGCCAGCAGTACCCAGCGGGCGCTTTCAATTTCTGGCTACACCTTC. Protein product: CASSTQRALSISGYTF. V gene TRBV28 combines with J gene TRBJ1-2, with unresolved D. V dropped 5 bases and J dropped 7 bases, with 23 bases sitting between them. The CDR3 length is 16 residues. Looked up from germline, CDR1 is MDHEN and CDR2 is SYDVKM.

J is TRBJ2-1 and V is TRBV6-5; possibly TRBD2 for D (5 bases). The germline V and J ends were trimmed by 6 bases and 1 base, with 10 bases remaining between them. Germline V gene lookup returns CDR1 MNHEY and CDR2 SVGAGI. This CDR3 is built from 14 residues. CDR3 bases: TGTGCCAGCAGAGACTATCAGTCCTACAATGAGCAGTTCTTC. This encodes CASRDYQSYNEQFF.

V usage is TRBV2 and J usage is TRBJ2-5; the match to TRBD1 covers 10 bases. There are 17 residues in the CDR3. Germline V gives CDR1 SNHLY, CDR2 FYNNEI. V trimming: 5 bases; J trimming: 5 bases; junction bases outside the gene matches: 14. CDR3 sequence: CASSKSPGQGREETQYF. CDR3 bases: TGTGCCAGCAGTAAAAGCCCGGGACAGGGGAGGGAGGAGACCCAGTACTTC.

This sequence joins TRBV27 and TRBJ1-3, with 7 bases matching TRBD1. The V segment lost 7 bases and the J segment 1 base; nucleotides outside the gene matches: 13. The CDR3 length is 17 residues. Germline CDR1 is MNHEY and CDR2 is SMNVEV (reference sequence). CDR3 DNA sequence: TGTGCCAGCATGGAGTTGTCATGCAGGGGGTCTGGAAACACCATATATTTT. It specifies CASMELSCRGSGNTIYF.

V is TRBV5-1 and J is TRBJ1-1, with D possibly being TRBD1 (5 bases). CDR3 length: 15 residues. Trimming cost V 0 bases and J 2 bases, with 11 bases left between them. Germline V gene data show CDR1 as SGHRS and CDR2 as YFSETQ. Written as DNA, the CDR3 is TGCGCCAGCAGCTTGGCCGCGGGGCTAAACACTGAAGCTTTCTTT. Translated: CASSLAAGLNTEAFF.

V usage is TRBV14 and J usage is TRBJ1-2, with 7 nucleotides matching TRBD1. Per germline, CDR1 SGHDN and CDR2 FVKESK. CDR3 length: 16 amino acids. Trimming removed 0 bases from V and 6 bases from J; junction bases left unmatched: 10. CDR3 amino acids: CASSQENRGGKDGYTF. CDR3 nucleotides: TGTGCCAGCAGCCAAGAAAATCGAGGGGGCAAGGATGGCTACACCTTC.

The sample holds one count of this clone. The chain couples TRBV4-1 to TRBJ2-7; TRBD2 matches 7 bases. V shed 0 bases and J 9 bases; nucleotides not matched to a gene: 11. The V gene's germline CDR1 is MGHRA and CDR2 YSYEKL. The CDR3 runs to 15 residues. The DNA for the CDR3 is TGCGCCAGCAGCCAAGAAAAGGCTAGCACGGGAGGGCAGTACTTC. Translating it yields CASSQEKASTGGQYF.

V is TRBV10-1 and J is TRBJ2-7, with TRBD2 as a possible D gene (6 bases). Germline V gene data show CDR1 as WNHNN and CDR2 as SYGVQD (reference sequence). V was pared by 2 bases and J by 2 bases, with 13 bases between. The CDR3 is made up of 15 amino acids. CDR3 DNA sequence: TGCGCCAGCAGTGAGGAGGCCGGGAGCACCTACGAGCAGTACTTC. Translated, it gives CASSEEAGSTYEQYF.

The chain employs TRBV13 and TRBJ2-5; possibly TRBD1 for D (5 bases). With the DNA end fitting TRBJ2-7 better, the J assignment may be wrong. CDR1 is PRHDT, CDR2 FYEKMQ, per germline (reference sequence). The CDR3 is 15 residues long. The CDR3 DNA follows: TGTGCCAGCAGCTTAAGGGCAGATCAGGGCTACGAGCAGTACTTC. Residues: CASSLRADQGYEQYF.

This sequence joins TRBV6-1 and TRBJ1-5; 8 nucleotides align to TRBD1. CDR1 and CDR2 from the germline V gene are MNHNS and SASEGT. The V and J ends lost 4 bases and 3 bases, in that order; junction bases with no gene match: 8. This CDR3 has 16 residues. The CDR3 sequence is CASSAQGAMDNQPQHF. The DNA of the CDR3 is TGTGCCAGCAGTGCCCAGGGGGCGATGGACAATCAGCCCCAGCATTTT.

J is TRBJ1-6 and V is TRBV5-8; 10 bases line up with TRBD1. CDR1 is SGHTS, CDR2 YDEGEE, per germline. V shed 4 bases, J shed 10 bases, and the junction held 8 bases outside the gene matches. The CDR3 is 15 residues long. CDR3 nucleotides: TGTGCCAGCAGCCGCCGGGACAGGGGACAGTCACCCCTCCACTTT. Translated, it gives CASSRRDRGQSPLHF.

The rearrangement uses TRBV25-1 and TRBJ1-3, with no clear D. Germline V gene sequence: CDR1 MGHDK, CDR2 SYGVNS. The CDR3 covers 15 residues. V was shortened by 3 bases and J by 2 bases, with 11 bases between the two germline ends. For the CDR3, the DNA is TGTGCCAGCAGTGAGGGCCCTGGGCCTGGAAACACCATATATTTT. Residues: CASSEGPGPGNTIYF.

The J gene is TRBJ2-3, the V gene TRBV11-3; 8 nucleotides align to TRBD1. The CDR3 has 17 amino acids. Germline loops: CDR1 SGHNT, CDR2 YENEEA. Unmatched junction bases numbered 9, after V lost 4 bases and J lost 0 bases. The CDR3 sequence: CASSSADRGSSTDTQYF. CDR3 bases: TGTGCCAGCAGCTCGGCCGACAGGGGCTCTAGCACAGATACGCAGTATTTT.

This chain joins TRBV7-6 and TRBJ2-7, with TRBD1 matching over 8 bases. CDR1 and CDR2 (germline): SGHVS, FNYEAQ. The V gene end was trimmed by 5 bases and the J gene end by 5 bases; junction bases not matched to a gene: 17. The CDR3 contains 17 residues. The CDR3 DNA follows: TGTGCCAGCAGCCTCCTCTGTTGGGGCAGGGGGCCCCACGAGCAGTACTTC. This gives the protein CASSLLCWGRGPHEQYF.

V and J are TRBV6-9 and TRBJ2-3; TRBD2 aligns across 7 bases. This CDR3 contains 18 residues. V shed 1 base and J 0 bases; nucleotides not matched to a gene: 10. Germline values: CDR1 MNHGY, CDR2 SVAAGI. The CDR3 loop reads CASSYLRGGLASTDTQYF. CDR3 in DNA: TGTGCCAGCAGTTATTTACGCGGGGGACTCGCTAGCACAGATACGCAGTATTTT.

The J gene is TRBJ2-5, the V gene TRBV5-1; D may be TRBD1 (6 bases). Germline V gives CDR1 SGHRS, CDR2 YFSETQ. This CDR3 region has 14 residues. V was shortened by 0 bases and J by 1 base, with 7 bases between the two germline ends. CDR3 protein: CASSLVQGQETQYF. In DNA, the CDR3 is TGCGCCAGCAGCTTGGTACAGGGCCAAGAGACCCAGTACTTC.

The genes are TRBV11-2 and TRBJ2-7, with a weak D call TRBD1 (6 bases). Germline V gene data show CDR1 as SGHAT and CDR2 as FQNNGV. Trimming removed 2 bases from V and 3 bases from J, with 14 bases in between. This CDR3 comprises 15 residues. The chain's CDR3 is CASSLTQGPFYEQYF. The CDR3 nucleotides read TGTGCCAGCAGCTTAACCCAGGGGCCCTTCTACGAGCAGTACTTC.

The chain couples TRBV6-5 to TRBJ1-1; D uncertain. Germline values: CDR1 MNHEY, CDR2 SVGAGI. The CDR3 spans 14 residues. With 4 bases removed from V and 1 base from J, the gap between germline ends came to 10 bases. CDR3 residues: CASSLTPPNTEAFF. The CDR3 coding sequence is TGTGCCAGCAGTTTGACACCCCCGAACACTGAAGCTTTCTTT.

V gene TRBV7-5 combines with J gene TRBJ1-6; TRBD1, as called in the table, went unchecked against the DNA. TRBV7-5 constitutes a pseudogene. There are 14 residues in the CDR3. The CDR3 region has the DNA TGTGCCAGAAGCGAAGACAGGTATAATTCACCCCTCCACTTT. Its translation is CARSEDRYNSPLHF.

This rearrangement joins TRBV5-4 to TRBJ1-6; TRBD1 might be the D (5 bases). This CDR3 has 17 residues. The V and J ends lost 2 bases and 4 bases respectively, with 16 bases between them. Germline-derived CDR1 and CDR2 are SGHNT and YYREEE (reference sequence). CDR3 nucleotides: TGTGCCAGCAGCTTTATCAGGGAAGTCGGTTATAATTCACCCCTCCACTTT. This translates into CASSFIREVGYNSPLHF.

The chain links TRBV21-1 to TRBJ2-7; the table names TRBD1, a call not compared with the DNA. TRBV21-1 is flagged as a pseudogene. This CDR3 spans 16 amino acids. The chain's CDR3 is CASSPLDRVALYEQYF. CDR3 sequence (DNA): TGTGCCAGCAGCCCTCTGGACAGGGTGGCCCTCTACGAGCAGTACTTC.